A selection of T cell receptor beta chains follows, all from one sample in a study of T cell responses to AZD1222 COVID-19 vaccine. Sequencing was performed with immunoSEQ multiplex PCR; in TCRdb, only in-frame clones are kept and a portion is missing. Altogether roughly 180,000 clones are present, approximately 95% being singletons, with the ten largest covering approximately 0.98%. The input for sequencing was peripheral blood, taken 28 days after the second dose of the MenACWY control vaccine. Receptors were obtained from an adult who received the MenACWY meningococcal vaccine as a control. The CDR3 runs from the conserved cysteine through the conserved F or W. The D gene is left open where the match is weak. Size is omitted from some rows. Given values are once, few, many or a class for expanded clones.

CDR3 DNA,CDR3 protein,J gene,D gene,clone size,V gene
TGTGCTAGTGGTAAGGGGGCCGAGCACACTGAAGCTTTCTTT,CASGKGAEHTEAFF,TRBJ1-1,TRBD1,-,TRBV12-5
TGTGCCAGCAGCTTAAGAGGGCAGGGAGGTAATGAGCAGTTCTTC,CASSLRGQGGNEQFF,TRBJ2-1,-,-,TRBV11-2
TGTGCCAGCAGCCAGAGAACGGGACGCAGCCTCTCTGGAAACACCATATATTTT,CASSQRTGRSLSGNTIYF,TRBJ1-3,-,-,TRBV13
TGCGCCAGCAGCTTGGCCGCAGACAGGGGGTCTGAAGCTTTCTTT,CASSLAADRGSEAFF,TRBJ1-1,TRBD1,-,TRBV5-1
TGTGCCAGCAGCTTTACGGTGGACGAGCAGTACTTC,CASSFTVDEQYF,TRBJ2-7,-,-,TRBV11-2
TGTGCCAGCCTGGGGCCCAGTCCTAGCACAGATACGCAGTATTTT,CASLGPSPSTDTQYF,TRBJ2-3,-,few,TRBV6-4
TGTGCCAGCAGACAACTCGGGGGCAGATATGGCTACACCTTC,CASRQLGGRYGYTF,TRBJ1-2,-,-,TRBV4-2
TGTGCCAGCAGCTACCCAGGGCTGGAGGACGAGCAGTACTTC,CASSYPGLEDEQYF,TRBJ2-7,-,many,TRBV7-8
TGTGCCAGCAGCCAAAGTGGGGGCCCCATCCGCTACGAGCAGTACTTC,CASSQSGGPIRYEQYF,TRBJ2-7,-,once,TRBV3-1/TRBV3-2
TGTGCCAGTAGTATGCTGCTGAACACTGAAGCTTTCTTT,CASSMLLNTEAFF,TRBJ1-1,-,once,TRBV19
TGCAGTGCTGGACAGGGATATGGCTACACCTTC,CSAGQGYGYTF,TRBJ1-2,TRBD1,-,TRBV20-1
TGCAGTGCTACTGACGGAGATGGCTACACCTTC,CSATDGDGYTF,TRBJ1-2,-,-,TRBV20-1
TGTGCCCGACAGGGGTCCTCCTACGAGCAGTACTTC,CARQGSSYEQYF,TRBJ2-7,TRBD1,-,TRBV12-3/TRBV12-4
TGTGCCAGCAGCAAAGGAGGAGATCAGCCCCAGCATTTT,CASSKGGDQPQHF,TRBJ1-5,-,-,TRBV21-1
TGCGCCAGCAGCCAAGATGAGGCAAGGAGAAATGAAAAACTGTTTTTT,CASSQDEARRNEKLFF,TRBJ1-4,-,-,TRBV4-1
TGCGCCAGCAGCCCAACGGGGCCAATGAACACTGAAGCTTTCTTT,CASSPTGPMNTEAFF,TRBJ1-1,-,-,TRBV5-1
TGTGCCAGCAGTTTTAGGGGACGGACCGCGGCCTATGGCTACACCTTC,CASSFRGRTAAYGYTF,TRBJ1-2,-,-,TRBV27
TGTGCCACCAGCAGGGGGACGGACAGGGCGACAGAAAAACTGTTTTTT,CATSRGTDRATEKLFF,TRBJ1-4,TRBD1,-,TRBV15
TGTGCCAGCAGCCTCCGGACAGGGGGCCGGCATGGGGCCAACGTCCTGACTTTC,CASSLRTGGRHGANVLTF,TRBJ2-6,TRBD1,-,TRBV11-2
TGTGCCAGCAGTCCACCGACAGGGACGGGCACTGAAGCTTTCTTT,CASSPPTGTGTEAFF,TRBJ1-1,TRBD1,-,TRBV27
TGTGCCAGCAGTTACGGGACGGCAGGGTCGTACGAGCAGTACTTC,CASSYGTAGSYEQYF,TRBJ2-7,-,-,TRBV6-5
TGTGCCACCAGTGAATGGCGAGGGGGATTTTCCTACGAGCAGTACTTC,CATSEWRGGFSYEQYF,TRBJ2-7,-,-,TRBV24-1
TGTGCCACCAGCATCCGCACAGGAAACCAAGAGACCCAGTACTTC,CATSIRTGNQETQYF,TRBJ2-5,-,-,TRBV15
TGCGCCAGCAGCTCCGGACAGCCCCGAAACTATGGCTACACCTTC,CASSSGQPRNYGYTF,TRBJ1-2,-,-,TRBV5-1
TGTGCCAGCAGTTACCCAGCCGGGCCTCAAAATGAAAAACTGTTTTTT,CASSYPAGPQNEKLFF,TRBJ1-4,-,-,TRBV6-5
TGTGCCAGCAGCGACCGGACAGGGACCAGCAATCAGCCCCAGCATTTT,CASSDRTGTSNQPQHF,TRBJ1-5,TRBD1,-,TRBV7-2